This passage covers 8 T cell receptor beta chains from one sample sequenced in a study of blood T cells in healthy people across ages. Alongside a J-beta primer mix, a sample-barcoded 5' primer served in a second PCR lasting 7 to 11 cycles. Each CDR3 protein gets one entry after TCRdb re-called the 5' RACE reads with MiXCR. The table records about 640,000 distinct CDR3 sequences, around two fifths of them present only once. Sequenced sample: blood. The receptors were gathered from a man older than 75 in good health.

The rearrangement uses TRBV2 and TRBJ1-1, with a possible D match to TRBD1 (5 bases). The germline V and J ends were trimmed by 0 bases and 6 bases, with 14 bases remaining between them. The germline V gene has CDR1 SNHLY and CDR2 FYNNEI. The CDR3 spans 15 residues. CDR3 nucleotides: TGTGCCAGCAGTGAAGCGCTCCGGGGGAGGTCTGAAGCTTTCTTT. Translation gives CASSEALRGRSEAFF.

The chain links TRBV27 to TRBJ2-2; 8 nucleotides agree with TRBD2. Per the germline V gene, CDR1 is MNHEY and CDR2 is SMNVEV (reference sequence). The CDR3 extends over 13 amino acids. Trimming removed 3 bases from V and 7 bases from J; junction bases left unmatched: 1. The CDR3 region is CASSFLAGGELFF. Here the CDR3 DNA reads TGTGCCAGCAGTTTTCTAGCGGGCGGGGAGCTGTTTTTT.

Worth noting for this clonotype: One junction end does not reproduce the germline sequence, and a read error may be involved. V gene TRBV7-9 combines with J gene TRBJ2-7; TRBD2 matches at 10 bases. This CDR3 has 16 residues. Germline V gene sequence: CDR1 SEHNR, CDR2 FQNEAQ (reference sequence). The CDR3 loop reads CANSLDLAGVNDEQYF. For the CDR3, the DNA is TGTGCCAACAGCTTAGACCTAGCGGGAGTGAACGATGAGCAGTACTTC.

There are a few counts of this clonotype. V is TRBV7-2 and J is TRBJ2-2, with D perhaps TRBD1 or TRBD2 (5 bases each). With 5 bases removed from V and 5 bases from J, the gap between germline ends came to 15 bases. The germline CDR1 and CDR2 sequences are SGHTA and FQGNSA. CDR3 length: 15 amino acids. The DNA of the CDR3 is TGTGCCAGCAGCCCTAGGCAGGGACGAACCGGGGAGCTGTTTTTT. Amino acids: CASSPRQGRTGELFF. Based on the CDR3 plus reference TRBV7-2 and TRBJ2-2, the full variable domain is GAGVSQSPSNKVTEKGKDVELRCDPISGHTALYWYRQSLGQGLEFLIYFQGNSAPDKSGLPSDRFSAERTGGSVSTLTIQRTQQEDSAVYLCASSPRQGRTGELFFGEGSRLTVL.

The chain uses TRBV4-2 and TRBJ2-5; 9 bases are a match to TRBD1. Germline CDR1 is LGHNA and CDR2 is YNFKEQ. This CDR3 has 15 residues. V was clipped by 3 bases and J by 5 bases; unmatched bases: 7. The chain's CDR3 is CASSHPGQGDETQYF. The CDR3 coding sequence is TGTGCCAGCAGCCACCCGGGACAGGGAGATGAGACCCAGTACTTC.

The chain joins TRBV6-2 or TRBV6-3 to TRBJ2-5, with a possible D match to TRBD1 (6 bases). Per germline, CDR1 MNHEY and CDR2 SVGEGT. This CDR3 is 13 amino acids long. Trimming stripped 6 bases from V and 11 bases from J, with 19 bases between. CDR3 sequence: CASRQGSDNEQYF. CDR3 bases: TGTGCCAGCAGGCAGGGGAGTGACAATGAGCAGTACTTC.

This chain joins TRBV9 and TRBJ2-3; 13 nucleotides agree with TRBD2. The junction had 2 bases not matched to a gene; V was cut back by 1 base and J by 6 bases. Germline CDR1 and CDR2: SGDLS and YYNGEE. The CDR3 is 15 amino acids. CDR3 loop: CASSVRLAGGDTQYF. The CDR3 DNA reads TGTGCCAGCAGCGTACGACTAGCGGGAGGTGATACGCAGTATTTT.

This clonotype was seen a handful of times. In nucleotides, the CDR3 is TGTGCCAGCAGCTTAGTCGGACTAGTTGGGTACGAGCAGTACTTC. Protein product: CASSLVGLVGYEQYF. The J gene is TRBJ2-7, the V gene TRBV7-2, with 7 bases matching TRBD2. Germline CDR1 and CDR2: SGHTA and FQGNSA. V shed 1 base, J shed 4 bases, and the junction held 7 bases outside the gene matches. This CDR3 is built from 15 residues.